The clone carrying this T cell receptor beta chain was picked up many times. TCRdb processed the 5' RACE reads anew with MiXCR; each CDR3 protein has one entry. This table holds around 31,000 distinct CDR3 sequences, approximately 10% found once. This record belongs to a study of T cells after yellow fever vaccination. Regarding the study as a whole: A weaker secondary response peaked on day 5, the primary on day 15. Highly abundant clonotypes carried over from the bulk population could end up in FACS-sorted repertoires as contaminants.

CDR1 and CDR2 (germline): DFQATT, SNEGSKA (reference sequence). V lost 5 bases and J lost 4; bases outside the gene matches: 7. The CDR3 totals 13 residues. The chain recombines TRBV20-1 with TRBJ1-2; 7 positions agree with TRBD1. Specimen: PBMCs, either bulk or a sorted T-cell subset (CD4+, CD8+, memory, or dextramer-sorted; not recorded which), collected roughly 14 days after the first yellow fever vaccination. The TCR sequence derives from a young man who received the YFV17D yellow fever vaccine. CDR3 nucleotide sequence: TGCAGTGCTCGACGCGACAGGGTCTATGGCTACACCTTC. Its protein product is CSARRDRVYGYTF.